This T cell receptor beta chain comes out of a study of T-cell reconstitution after alpha-beta-depleted transplantation in children. Using unique molecular identifiers, the investigators prepared the TCRbeta library. Each CDR3 protein gets one entry after TCRdb re-called the PCR reads with MiXCR. The sample yields 250,000 to 350,000 distinct CDR3 sequences, 9.9% seen once. This clonotype appeared a few times. The CDR3 is 16 amino acids. In germline, CDR1 is MNHEY, CDR2 SMNVEV (reference sequence). V was clipped by 6 bases and J by 4 bases; unmatched bases: 12. The sequencing used PBMCs from the stem cell graft donor, collected from the stem cell graft. The J gene is TRBJ1-2, the V gene TRBV27; 9 nucleotides match TRBD1. The origin of this receptor is a human donor who donated a stem cell graft to a child with SCID. The CDR3 region has the DNA TGTGCCAGCAGCTCTATTAAGACAGGGGGAACCTATGGCTACACCTTC. Its translation: CASSSIKTGGTYGYTF.